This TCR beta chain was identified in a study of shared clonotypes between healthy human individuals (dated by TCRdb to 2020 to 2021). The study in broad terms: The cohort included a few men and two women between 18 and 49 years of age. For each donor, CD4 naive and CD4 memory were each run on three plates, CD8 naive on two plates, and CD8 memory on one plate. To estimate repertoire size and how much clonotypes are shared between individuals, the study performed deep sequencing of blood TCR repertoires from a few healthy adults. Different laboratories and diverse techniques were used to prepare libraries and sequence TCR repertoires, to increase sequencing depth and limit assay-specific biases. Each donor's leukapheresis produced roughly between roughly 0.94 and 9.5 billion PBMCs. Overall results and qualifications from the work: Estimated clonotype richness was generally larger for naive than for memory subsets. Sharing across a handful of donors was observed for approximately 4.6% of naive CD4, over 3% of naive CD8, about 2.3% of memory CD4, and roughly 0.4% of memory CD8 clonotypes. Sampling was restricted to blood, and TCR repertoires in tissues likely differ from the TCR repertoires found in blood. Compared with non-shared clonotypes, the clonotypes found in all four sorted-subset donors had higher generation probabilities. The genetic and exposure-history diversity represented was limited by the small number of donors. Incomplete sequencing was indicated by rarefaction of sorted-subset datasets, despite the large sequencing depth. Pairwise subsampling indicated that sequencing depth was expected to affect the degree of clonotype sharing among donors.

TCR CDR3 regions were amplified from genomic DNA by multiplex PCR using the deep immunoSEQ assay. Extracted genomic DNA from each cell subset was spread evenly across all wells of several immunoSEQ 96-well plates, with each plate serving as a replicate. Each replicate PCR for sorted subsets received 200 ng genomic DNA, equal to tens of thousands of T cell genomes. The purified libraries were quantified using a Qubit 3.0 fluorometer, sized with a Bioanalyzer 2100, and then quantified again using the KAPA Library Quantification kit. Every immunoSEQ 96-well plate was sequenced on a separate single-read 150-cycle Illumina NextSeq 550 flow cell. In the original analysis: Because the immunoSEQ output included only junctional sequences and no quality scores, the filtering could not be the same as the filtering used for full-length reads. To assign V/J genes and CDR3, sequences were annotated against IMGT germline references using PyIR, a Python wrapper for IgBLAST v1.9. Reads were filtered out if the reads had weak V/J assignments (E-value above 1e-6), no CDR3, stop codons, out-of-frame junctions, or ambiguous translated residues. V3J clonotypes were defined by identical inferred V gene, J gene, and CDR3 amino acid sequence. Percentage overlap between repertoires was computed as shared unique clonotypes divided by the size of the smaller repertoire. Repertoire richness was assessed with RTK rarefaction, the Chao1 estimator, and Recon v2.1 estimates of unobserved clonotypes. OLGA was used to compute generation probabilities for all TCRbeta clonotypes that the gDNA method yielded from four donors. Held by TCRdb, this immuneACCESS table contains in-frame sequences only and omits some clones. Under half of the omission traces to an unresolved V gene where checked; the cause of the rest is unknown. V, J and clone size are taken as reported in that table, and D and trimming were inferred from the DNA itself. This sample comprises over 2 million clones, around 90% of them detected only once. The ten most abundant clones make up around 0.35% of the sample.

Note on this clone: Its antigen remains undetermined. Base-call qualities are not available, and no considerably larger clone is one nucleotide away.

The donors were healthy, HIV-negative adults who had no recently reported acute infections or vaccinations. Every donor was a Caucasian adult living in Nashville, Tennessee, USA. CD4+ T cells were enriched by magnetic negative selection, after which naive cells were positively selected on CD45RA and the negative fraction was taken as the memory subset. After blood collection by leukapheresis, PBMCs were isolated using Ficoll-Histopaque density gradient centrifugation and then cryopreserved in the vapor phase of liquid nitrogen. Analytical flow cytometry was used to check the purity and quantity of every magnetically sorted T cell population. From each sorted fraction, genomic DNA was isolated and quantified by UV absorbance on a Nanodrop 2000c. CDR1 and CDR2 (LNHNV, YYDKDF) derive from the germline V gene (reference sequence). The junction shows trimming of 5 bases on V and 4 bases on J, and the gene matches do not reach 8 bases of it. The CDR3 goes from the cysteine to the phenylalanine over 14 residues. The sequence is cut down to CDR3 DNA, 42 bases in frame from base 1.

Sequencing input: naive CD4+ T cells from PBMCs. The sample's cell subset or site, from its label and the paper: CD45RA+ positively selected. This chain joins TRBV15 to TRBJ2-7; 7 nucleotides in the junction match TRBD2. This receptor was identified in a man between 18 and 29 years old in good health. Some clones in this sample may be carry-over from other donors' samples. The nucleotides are TGTGCCACCAGCGCCAGAAGACTAGCTTACGAGCAGTACTTC. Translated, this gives CATSARRLAYEQYF.